Shown below are 22 T cell receptor beta chains from a single sample sequenced in a study of blood T cell repertoires in COVID-19. TCRdb's copy holds only in-frame clones and misses some; the assay was immunoSEQ multiplex PCR. Here the sample spans about 26,000 clones, approximately 64% being singletons. Sequenced sample: peripheral blood. All receptors derive from a man in his 60s with active or convalescent COVID-19.

This chain connects TRBV9 to TRBJ1-5, with unresolved D. V was trimmed by 0 bases and J by 1 base, leaving 17 bases between them. The CDR3 is 18 amino acids. Germline V gene lookup returns CDR1 SGDLS and CDR2 YYNGEE. The CDR3: CASSVDLGRNPSNQPQHF. The DNA for the CDR3 is TGTGCCAGCAGCGTAGACTTGGGCCGAAATCCGAGCAATCAGCCCCAGCATTTT. Filled out from reference TRBV9 and TRBJ1-5, the complete variable domain reads DSGVTQTPKHLITATGQRVTLRCSPRSGDLSVYWYQQSLDQGLQFLIQYYNGEERAKGNILERFSAQQFPDLHSELNLSSLELGDSALYFCASSVDLGRNPSNQPQHFGDGTRLSIL.

J is TRBJ1-4 and V is TRBV25-1; TRBD1 aligns across 9 bases. Per the germline V gene, CDR1 is MGHDK and CDR2 is SYGVNS. CDR3 length: 17 amino acids. Losses at the gene ends were 6 bases for V and 5 bases for J; bases not matched to a gene: 13. The CDR3 protein is CASRGGLGDRENEKLFF. As DNA, the CDR3 is TGTGCCAGCAGGGGGGGCCTGGGGGACAGGGAAAATGAAAAACTGTTTTTT.

CDR3 DNA: TGTGCCAGCAGCCAAGGGAGGGGGAACACTGAAGCTTTCTTT. The encoded protein is CASSQGRGNTEAFF. This chain links TRBV3-1 (or the pseudogene TRBV3-2) with TRBJ1-1; the D gene is possibly TRBD1 (5 bases). V was shortened by 1 base and J by 1 base, with 7 bases between the two germline ends. CDR1 is LGHDT, CDR2 YNNKEL, per germline (reference sequence). CDR3 size: 14 residues.

The chain joins TRBV5-1 to TRBJ2-2; 14 nucleotides align to TRBD2. Unmatched junction bases numbered 3, after V lost 4 bases and J lost 7 bases. This CDR3 region has 15 residues. CDR1 and CDR2 from the germline V gene are SGHRS and YFSETQ. For the CDR3, the DNA is TGCGCCAGCAGCCAGACTAGCGGGAGGGACGGGGAGCTGTTTTTT. Translation gives CASSQTSGRDGELFF.

The chain recombines TRBV3-1 (or the pseudogene TRBV3-2) with TRBJ2-7; 7 nucleotides agree with TRBD1. The V segment lost 0 bases and the J segment 3 bases; nucleotides outside the gene matches: 11. There are 17 residues in the CDR3. Germline V gives CDR1 LGHDT, CDR2 YNNKEL (reference sequence). The CDR3 reads CASSQDQGSRQGYEQYF. The CDR3 region has the DNA TGTGCCAGCAGCCAAGATCAGGGCTCGAGACAGGGCTACGAGCAGTACTTC.

This clone was picked up a small number of times. V gene TRBV5-4 combines with J gene TRBJ2-7, with D possibly TRBD1 on 5 matching bases. This CDR3 contains 13 residues. Trimming removed 3 bases at V and 5 bases at J, with 12 bases between. CDR1 and CDR2 (germline): SGHNT, YYREEE (reference sequence). The CDR3 sequence is CASSSDQGNEQYF. The CDR3 DNA follows: TGTGCCAGCAGCTCCGATCAGGGAAACGAGCAGTACTTC.

The rearrangement uses TRBV7-9 and TRBJ1-1; 8 nucleotides match TRBD1. V dropped 5 bases and J dropped 2; count of bases not matched to a gene: 7. This CDR3 is built from 15 residues. In germline, CDR1 is SEHNR, CDR2 FQNEAQ (reference sequence). CDR3 amino acids: CASSIWTGKNTEAFF. The CDR3 nucleotides read TGTGCCAGCAGCATCTGGACAGGGAAAAACACTGAAGCTTTCTTT.

The chain carries TRBV6-5 and TRBJ1-1, with D maybe TRBD1 (6 bases). The CDR3 has 14 residues. Trimming removed 6 bases at V and 0 bases at J, with 11 bases between. Germline-derived CDR1 and CDR2 are MNHEY and SVGAGI. CDR3 DNA sequence: TGTGCCAGCAGGAAGGGACAACTGAACACTGAAGCTTTCTTT. This encodes CASRKGQLNTEAFF.

This clone has more than one count but fewer than ten. The chain couples TRBV15 to TRBJ2-7, with D perhaps matching TRBD2 (6 bases). The CDR3 is 15 amino acids. Trimming took off 1 base at V and 1 base at J, with 11 bases between the two ends. Germline loops: CDR1 LNHNV, CDR2 YYDKDF (reference sequence). The CDR3 region is CATSRVAGPSYEQYF. CDR3 coding DNA: TGTGCCACCAGCAGAGTGGCGGGACCATCCTACGAGCAGTACTTC. The full variable domain, with the rest looked up from reference TRBV15 and TRBJ2-7, is DAMVIQNPRYQVTQFGKPVTLSCSQTLNHNVMYWYQQKSSQAPKLLFHYYDKDFNNEADTPDNFQSRRPNTSFCFLDIRSPGLGDTAMYLCATSRVAGPSYEQYFGPGTRLTVT.

The V and J genes are TRBV29-1 and TRBJ2-3; 7 nucleotides align to TRBD1. This CDR3 has 12 amino acids. Germline-derived CDR1 and CDR2 are SQVTM and ANQGSEA. With 7 bases clipped from V and 5 bases from J, the junction kept 6 bases outside the gene matches. CDR3 residues: CSAGTALDTQYF. The CDR3, as DNA: TGCAGCGCCGGGACAGCCCTAGATACGCAGTATTTT.

This clone is deemed medium-sized. The J gene is TRBJ2-7, the V gene TRBV28, with 7 nucleotides matching TRBD1. The CDR3 is 16 amino acids. The ends lost 4 bases at V and 1 base at J; junction bases unmatched: 10. Looked up from germline, CDR1 is MDHEN and CDR2 is SYDVKM. The CDR3: CASSSRSGQISYEQYF. The CDR3 region has the DNA TGTGCCAGCAGTTCACGGTCGGGACAGATATCCTACGAGCAGTACTTC.

Regarding this clone: The identical CDR3 is also encoded by other nucleotide sequences in the sample. The J gene is TRBJ2-5, the V gene TRBV3-1 (or the pseudogene TRBV3-2), with 9 nucleotides matching TRBD1. The CDR3 has 16 amino acids. The trim removed 2 bases at V and 2 bases at J, leaving 6 bases unmatched. Germline assignment: CDR1 LGHDT and CDR2 YNNKEL (reference sequence). In DNA, the CDR3 is TGTGCCAGCAGCCAAAAAGCCGGGACAGGGCAAGAGACCCAGTACTTC. This codes for CASSQKAGTGQETQYF.

The chain combines TRBV7-9 with TRBJ2-5, with 10 bases aligning to TRBD2. This CDR3 has 17 amino acids. V was pared by 3 bases and J by 0 bases, with 7 bases of the junction left unmatched. Germline V gene lookup returns CDR1 SEHNR and CDR2 FQNEAQ (reference sequence). The CDR3 sequence: CASSLIVTSGYQETQYF. The CDR3 bases are TGTGCCAGCAGCTTGATTGTGACTAGCGGGTACCAAGAGACCCAGTACTTC.

This rearrangement joins TRBV19 to TRBJ2-7; the match to TRBD1 covers 11 bases. The length of the CDR3 is 15 residues. V lost 5 bases and J lost 3; bases outside the gene matches: 6. Germline assignment: CDR1 LNHDA and CDR2 SQIVND (reference sequence). CDR3 bases: TGTGCCAGTAGTGCAGGGACAGGGGGAATCTACGAGCAGTACTTC. It yields the protein CASSAGTGGIYEQYF.

This chain uses TRBV12-5 with TRBJ2-3; D is perhaps TRBD2 (7 bases). The CDR3 runs to 14 residues. Per the germline V gene, CDR1 is LGHNT and CDR2 is FRNRAP. V dropped 6 bases and J dropped 2 bases, with 12 bases sitting between them. CDR3 residues: CASGPGGFTDTQYF. The CDR3 nucleotides are TGTGCTAGTGGACCGGGGGGCTTCACAGATACGCAGTATTTT.

The rearrangement links TRBV5-5 to TRBJ2-3; 8 bases match TRBD1. The V and J ends lost 4 bases and 2 bases, in that order; junction bases with no gene match: 9. The CDR3 covers 16 residues. Germline V CDR1 and CDR2: SGHKS, YYEKEE (reference sequence). The DNA of the CDR3 is TGTGCCAGCAGCCCCGGGACAGGCAGATACACAGATACGCAGTATTTT. This codes for CASSPGTGRYTDTQYF.

The chain employs TRBV6-5 and TRBJ1-3; no definite D call. The CDR3 is 16 residues long. With 0 bases removed from V and 5 bases from J, the gap between germline ends came to 14 bases. Germline CDR1 reads MNHEY; CDR2 reads SVGAGI. CDR3 nucleotide sequence: TGTGCCAGCAGTTACTCCTCCCGGGGAACCAGAAACACCATATATTTT. It is translated as CASSYSSRGTRNTIYF.

V usage is TRBV2 and J usage is TRBJ2-2; 9 bases align to TRBD1. Germline CDR1 SNHLY, CDR2 FYNNEI. After removal of 5 bases from V and 6 bases from J, the junction contained 7 bases not matched to a gene. The CDR3 spans 15 residues. CDR3 loop: CASSPGQGRAGELFF. The CDR3, as DNA: TGTGCCAGCAGTCCTGGACAGGGGAGGGCCGGGGAGCTGTTTTTT.

The V call is TRBV7-8, the J call TRBJ1-5; D uncertain. The V gene lost 3 bases and the J gene lost 4 bases, with 7 bases spanning the gap. Germline-derived CDR1 and CDR2 are SGHVS and FQNEAQ. CDR3 length: 13 residues. The DNA of the CDR3 is TGTGCCAGCAGCTTTGACGGGAATCAGCCCCAGCATTTT. Its protein product is CASSFDGNQPQHF.

V is TRBV25-1 and J is TRBJ1-2, with 8 bases identical to TRBD1. This CDR3 comprises 15 residues. After removal of 2 bases from V and 5 bases from J, the junction contained 7 bases not matched to a gene. CDR1 and CDR2 from the germline V gene are MGHDK and SYGVNS. The CDR3 protein is CASSEGNRGSYGYTF. CDR3 in DNA: TGTGCCAGCAGTGAAGGGAACAGGGGGAGTTATGGCTACACCTTC.

The chain uses TRBV19 and TRBJ1-2, with a weak D call TRBD1 (6 bases). Trimming removed 2 bases at V and 6 bases at J, with 10 bases between. The germline V gene encodes CDR1 LNHDA and CDR2 SQIVND (reference sequence). The CDR3 contains 13 residues. The CDR3 loop is CASSITYRDGYTF. CDR3 in DNA: TGTGCCAGTAGTATAACTTACAGGGATGGCTACACCTTC.

The chain couples TRBV18 to TRBJ1-1; 10 nucleotides align to TRBD1. CDR1 is KGHSH, CDR2 LQKENI, per germline. The junction had 17 bases not matched to a gene; V was cut back by 6 bases and J by 4 bases. CDR3 length: 18 residues. The CDR3 here is CASSRGPGQGSKVTEAFF. The CDR3 bases are TGTGCCAGCTCTCGTGGACCGGGACAGGGGTCCAAAGTCACTGAAGCTTTCTTT. The variable domain in full, completed from reference TRBV18 and TRBJ1-1, reads NAGVMQNPRHLVRRRGQEARLRCSPMKGHSHVYWYRQLPEEGLKFMVYLQKENIIDESGMPKERFSAEFPKEGPSILRIQQVVRGDSAAYFCASSRGPGQGSKVTEAFFGQGTRLTVV.